These 32 T cell receptor beta chains were all obtained from the same sample, sequenced in a study of CD8+ T cells in alopecia areata. Treatment denoted: oral pan-JAK inhibitor, 5-10 mg twice daily. Following extraction, RNA underwent reverse transcription to cDNA, which served as the sequencing template. Sequencing used immunoSEQ multiplex PCR; TCRdb keeps in-frame clones, though not all of them. The profile shows some 200,000 clones, around two fifths of them singletons. The sequences come from CD4+ T cells sorted from blood, collected around week 36, from a patient treated with tofacitinib. The receptors were sampled from a human donor with alopecia areata.

This chain joins TRBV5-1 and TRBJ2-1; D call uncertain. The ends were cut back, 0 bases at V and 6 bases at J, with 10 bases in the middle. CDR1 and CDR2 (germline): SGHRS, YFSETQ. This CDR3 has 14 residues. The CDR3 nucleotides read TGCGCCAGCAGCTTGGCGACGCCCGGCAATGAGCAGTTCTTC. Translating gives CASSLATPGNEQFF.

This clone was detected only a few times. V usage is TRBV30 and J usage is TRBJ2-3; D remains ambiguous. Germline loops: CDR1 GTSNPN, CDR2 SVGIG (reference sequence). This CDR3 spans 13 amino acids. V shed 2 bases and J shed 0 bases, with 6 bases lying between them. Written as DNA, the CDR3 is TGTGCCTGGAGTCGTTCTAGCACAGATACGCAGTATTTT. As protein: CAWSRSSTDTQYF.

The chain combines TRBV9 with TRBJ1-1; TRBD1 is a possible D gene (5 bases). Germline loops: CDR1 SGDLS, CDR2 YYNGEE. The length of the CDR3 is 15 residues. Trimming stripped 0 bases from V and 5 bases from J, with 14 bases between. In DNA, the CDR3 is TGTGCCAGCAGCGTAGTAACCAGGGATGGGACTGAAGCTTTCTTT. It codes for CASSVVTRDGTEAFF. Together with reference TRBV9 and TRBJ1-1, the CDR3 gives the full variable domain: DSGVTQTPKHLITATGQRVTLRCSPRSGDLSVYWYQQSLDQGLQFLIQYYNGEERAKGNILERFSAQQFPDLHSELNLSSLELGDSALYFCASSVVTRDGTEAFFGQGTRLTVV.

The CDR3 spells CSVEHPSGANVLTF. CDR3 sequence (DNA): TGCAGCGTTGAACACCCCTCTGGGGCCAACGTCCTGACTTTC. V gene TRBV29-1 combines with J gene TRBJ2-6; D ambiguous. V was pared by 2 bases and J by 0 bases, with 5 bases between. Germline V gene lookup returns CDR1 SQVTM and CDR2 ANQGSEA. CDR3 length: 14 amino acids.

The chain has TRBV29-1 and TRBJ2-5; TRBD2 agrees at 7 bases. Trimming cost V 1 base and J 4 bases; bases outside gene matches: 9. Germline V gene lookup returns CDR1 SQVTM and CDR2 ANQGSEA. This CDR3 region has 15 residues. In nucleotides, the CDR3 is TGCAGCGTTGAAGGGTTTTGGGAGGGCCCAGAGACCCAGTACTTC. Protein sequence: CSVEGFWEGPETQYF.

In this sample, this clone turned up a few times. The chain joins TRBV11-2 to TRBJ2-3, with unresolved D. In germline, CDR1 is SGHAT, CDR2 FQNNGV. V lost 4 bases and J 10 bases, leaving 18 bases between the germline ends. The CDR3 is 14 amino acids. The CDR3 loop reads CASSSVGIARAQYF. CDR3 in DNA: TGTGCCAGCAGCTCTGTCGGAATTGCGCGTGCGCAGTATTTT.

This clone came up a few times. The chain links TRBV5-1 to TRBJ1-2, with 11 bases lining up with TRBD1. CDR1 SGHRS and CDR2 YFSETQ come from the germline V gene. The J segment lost 6 bases and the V segment lost 4 bases, leaving 5 bases of the junction unmatched. This CDR3 has 14 residues. CDR3 sequence reads: CASSGRTGGHGYTF. The DNA of the CDR3 is TGCGCCAGCAGCGGAAGGACAGGGGGCCATGGCTACACCTTC. Full variable domain (rest looked up from reference TRBV5-1 and TRBJ1-2): KAGVTQTPRYLIKTRGQQVTLSCSPISGHRSVSWYQQTPGQGLQFLFEYFSETQRNKGNFPGRFSGRQFSNSRSEMNVSTLELGDSALYLCASSGRTGGHGYTFGSGTRLTVV.

This clone came up a few times. The V gene is TRBV25-1, the J gene TRBJ2-1; 13 bases are a match to TRBD2. J was trimmed by 7 bases and V by 8 bases; bases with no gene match: 2. The length of the CDR3 is 13 residues. The germline V gene has CDR1 MGHDK and CDR2 SYGVNS. Here the CDR3 reads CASGLAGENEQFF. The CDR3 DNA follows: TGTGCCAGCGGACTAGCGGGAGAAAATGAGCAGTTCTTC.

This clone was picked up a small number of times. The chain recombines TRBV29-1 with TRBJ2-7; 8 positions agree with TRBD1. V was pared by 1 base and J by 12 bases, with 5 bases of the junction left unmatched. The CDR3 is made up of 11 amino acids. Germline-derived CDR1 and CDR2 are SQVTM and ANQGSEA. The CDR3 spells CSVEGGQGRYF. CDR3 DNA sequence: TGCAGCGTTGAAGGTGGACAGGGTCGGTACTTC.

This clone turned up a few times. The chain joins TRBV30 to TRBJ2-1; 7 nucleotides agree with TRBD2. Looked up from germline, CDR1 is GTSNPN and CDR2 is SVGIG (reference sequence). V lost 5 bases, J lost 0 bases, and 4 bases stayed unmatched. The CDR3 length is 14 residues. In nucleotides, the CDR3 is TGTGCCTGGGGAAGACTAGCCTCCTACAATGAGCAGTTCTTC. Protein sequence: CAWGRLASYNEQFF.

The J gene is TRBJ2-3, the V gene TRBV5-1; 11 bases match TRBD1. J was trimmed by 3 bases and V by 4 bases; bases with no gene match: 10. This CDR3 region has 17 residues. Germline V CDR1 and CDR2: SGHRS, YFSETQ. The CDR3 coding sequence is TGCGCCAGCAGCAAAGGGACAGGGGGAATTGGGACAGATACGCAGTATTTT. Translated, it gives CASSKGTGGIGTDTQYF. Based on the CDR3 plus reference TRBV5-1 and TRBJ2-3, the full variable domain is KAGVTQTPRYLIKTRGQQVTLSCSPISGHRSVSWYQQTPGQGLQFLFEYFSETQRNKGNFPGRFSGRQFSNSRSEMNVSTLELGDSALYLCASSKGTGGIGTDTQYFGPGTRLTVL.

This rearrangement joins TRBV4-3 to TRBJ2-7, with a possible D match to TRBD2 (6 bases). Germline V gene data show CDR1 as LGHNA and CDR2 as YSLEER. This CDR3 has 13 residues. V was clipped by 11 bases and J by 4 bases, with 18 bases between them. The CDR3 region is CAASQGREYEQYF. The CDR3 DNA follows: TGCGCCGCCAGCCAAGGGCGGGAATACGAGCAGTACTTC.

The V gene is TRBV7-9, the J gene TRBJ1-4; no clear D. Trimming pared 4 bases from V and 10 bases from J, leaving 13 bases between. CDR3 length: 13 residues. Germline V CDR1 and CDR2: SEHNR, FQNEAQ (reference sequence). The CDR3, as DNA: TGTGCCAGCAGCTCACTCCCAGTCGGAAAACTGTTTTTT. Residues: CASSSLPVGKLFF.

The chain carries TRBV29-1 and TRBJ2-5; tentative D call: TRBD2 (6 bases). V lost 0 bases and J 1 base, leaving 9 bases between the germline ends. This CDR3 has 14 amino acids. Germline loops: CDR1 SQVTM, CDR2 ANQGSEA. The CDR3 reads CSVEDRRGQETQYF. The CDR3 coding sequence is TGCAGCGTTGAAGATCGGCGGGGCCAAGAGACCCAGTACTTC.

The table lists this clone with a few counts. Here the CDR3 reads CASSVWAGVTQETQYF. DNA for the CDR3: TGTGCCAGCAGCGTATGGGCAGGGGTTACCCAAGAGACCCAGTACTTC. The chain recombines TRBV9 with TRBJ2-5; D perhaps matches TRBD1 (6 bases). V was shortened by 1 base and J by 1 base, with 14 bases between the two germline ends. The germline CDR1 and CDR2 sequences are SGDLS and YYNGEE. CDR3 length equals 16 residues. The full variable domain, rest sourced from reference TRBV9 and TRBJ2-5, is DSGVTQTPKHLITATGQRVTLRCSPRSGDLSVYWYQQSLDQGLQFLIQYYNGEERAKGNILERFSAQQFPDLHSELNLSSLELGDSALYFCASSVWAGVTQETQYFGPGTRLLVL.

The chain is built from TRBV29-1 and TRBJ2-1; tentative D call: TRBD2 (6 bases). V was clipped by 4 bases and J by 0 bases, with 16 bases between them. Germline lookup yields CDR1 SQVTM and CDR2 ANQGSEA. This CDR3 comprises 16 residues. CDR3 sequence: CSVVGIGGISYNEQFF. The CDR3 coding sequence is TGCAGCGTTGTTGGCATCGGAGGGATCTCCTACAATGAGCAGTTCTTC.

This clone appeared a few times. V is TRBV29-1 and J is TRBJ2-7; TRBD1 matches at 7 bases. The CDR3 is 13 residues long. After removal of 6 bases from V and 3 bases from J, the junction contained 8 bases not matched to a gene. The germline gives CDR1 SQVTM, CDR2 ANQGSEA. This CDR3 is CSVSGTAGYEQYF. The CDR3 region has the DNA TGCAGCGTATCCGGGACAGCAGGCTACGAGCAGTACTTC.

V and J are TRBV29-1 and TRBJ2-1; D is ambiguous. The ends were cut back, 4 bases at V and 9 bases at J, with 10 bases in the middle. The V gene's germline CDR1 is SQVTM and CDR2 ANQGSEA. This CDR3 spans 11 amino acids. CDR3 nucleotide sequence: TGCAGCGTTGCCCTCGAGGTTGAGCAGTTCTTC. Translating gives CSVALEVEQFF.

The J gene is TRBJ2-6, the V gene TRBV23-1; the D gene is possibly TRBD1 (5 bases). TRBV23-1 is labeled an ORF, and its function is uncertain. The CDR3 covers 19 residues. The ends were cut back, 6 bases at V and 1 base at J, with 22 bases in the middle. The CDR3 region has the DNA TGCGCCAGCAGAACTTTAAGGGGTCTCGGCCGGTCTGGGGCCAACGTCCTGACTTTC. Encoded protein: CASRTLRGLGRSGANVLTF.

This clone was found a few times. The chain recombines TRBV29-1 with TRBJ1-1; the D is unclear. The CDR3 spans 13 residues. Trimming took off 3 bases at V and 2 bases at J, with 10 bases between the two ends. Germline V CDR1 and CDR2: SQVTM, ANQGSEA. This chain's CDR3 is CSVEKHGNTEAFF. For the CDR3, the DNA is TGCAGCGTTGAGAAACACGGAAACACTGAAGCTTTCTTT.

This clone has only a few counts. The J gene is TRBJ2-2, the V gene TRBV19; 13 bases are shared with TRBD2. The ends lost 4 bases at V and 3 bases at J; junction bases unmatched: 5. Germline values: CDR1 LNHDA, CDR2 SQIVND (reference sequence). The CDR3 spans 17 residues. The DNA of the CDR3 is TGTGCCAGTAGTACACTAGCGGGAGGGCCGTACACCGGGGAGCTGTTTTTT. Protein: CASSTLAGGPYTGELFF.

The V call is TRBV7-3, the J call TRBJ2-5, with 7 bases matching TRBD1. CDR1 and CDR2 from the germline V gene are SGHTA and FQGTGA. V shed 5 bases, J shed 1 base, and the junction held 13 bases outside the gene matches. This CDR3 spans 17 amino acids. Here the CDR3 reads CASSLKGPGTVQETQYF. The DNA for the CDR3 is TGTGCCAGCAGCCTAAAAGGACCTGGGACAGTCCAAGAGACCCAGTACTTC.

V is TRBV7-7 and J is TRBJ2-5, with 10 positions matching TRBD2. The CDR3 runs 14 residues. CDR1 is SSHAT, CDR2 FNYEAQ, per germline (reference sequence). After removal of 1 base from V and 4 bases from J, the junction contained 0 bases not matched to a gene. The CDR3, as DNA: TGTGCCAGCAGCTTAGAGCGGGGGGGAGAGACCCAGTACTTC. It codes for CASSLERGGETQYF.

The chain has TRBV2 and TRBJ2-7, with D perhaps TRBD1 (5 bases). The CDR3 totals 13 residues. Germline-derived CDR1 and CDR2 are SNHLY and FYNNEI. Trimming stripped 11 bases from V and 4 bases from J, with 18 bases between. The CDR3 nucleotides read TGTGCCGGCGGCAGAGGCAGGGAATACGAGCAGTACTTC. It translates to CAGGRGREYEQYF.

The V and J genes are TRBV9 and TRBJ2-3; 14 positions agree with TRBD2. V lost 6 bases and J lost 4; bases outside the gene matches: 4. This CDR3 region has 15 residues. Germline V gene data show CDR1 as SGDLS and CDR2 as YYNGEE. The CDR3 bases are TGTGCCAGCACGGGACTAGCGGGAGTATCAGATACGCAGTATTTT. Translating it yields CASTGLAGVSDTQYF.

This clone turned up a few times. This chain links TRBV25-1 with TRBJ1-1; possible D gene TRBD1, 5 bases. Trimming cost V 8 bases and J 8 bases, with 21 bases left between them. CDR1 MGHDK and CDR2 SYGVNS come from the germline V gene. The CDR3 extends over 14 amino acids. The CDR3 DNA follows: TGTGCCAGCGCCCTTTCGGGGATGGCAGGGGAAGCTTTCTTT. Translation gives CASALSGMAGEAFF.

The V and J genes are TRBV7-9 and TRBJ2-5; perhaps TRBD1 as D (6 bases). Between the trimmed V and J ends, which lost 1 base and 0 bases, there was a span of 9 bases. CDR3 length equals 15 residues. Germline lookup yields CDR1 SEHNR and CDR2 FQNEAQ (reference sequence). The chain's CDR3 is CASSLGRTDQETQYF. The CDR3, as DNA: TGTGCCAGCAGCTTAGGGAGGACAGACCAAGAGACCCAGTACTTC.

The CDR3 is CASSSKANQGSYEQYF. CDR3 sequence (DNA): TGCGCCAGCAGCTCAAAGGCTAACCAGGGCTCCTACGAGCAGTACTTC. The gene calls are TRBV5-1 and TRBJ2-7; D might be TRBD1 (5 bases). The germline V gene encodes CDR1 SGHRS and CDR2 YFSETQ. The CDR3 extends over 16 amino acids. V dropped 3 bases and J dropped 0 bases, with 16 bases sitting between them. Supplemented by reference TRBV5-1 and TRBJ2-7, the full variable domain reads KAGVTQTPRYLIKTRGQQVTLSCSPISGHRSVSWYQQTPGQGLQFLFEYFSETQRNKGNFPGRFSGRQFSNSRSEMNVSTLELGDSALYLCASSSKANQGSYEQYFGPGTRLTVT.

This clone was observed a handful of times. The chain couples TRBV5-1 to TRBJ2-5; 7 bases are a match to TRBD2. The CDR3 spans 15 residues. Trimming at V came to 2 bases and at J to 0 bases, leaving 4 bases not matched to a gene. CDR1 is SGHRS, CDR2 YFSETQ, per germline. This CDR3 reads CASSLGGSYQETQYF. The CDR3 DNA reads as TGCGCCAGCAGCTTAGGCGGGAGTTACCAAGAGACCCAGTACTTC.

The gene calls are TRBV11-2 and TRBJ2-1; D is possibly TRBD1 or TRBD2 (5 bases each). The CDR3 consists of 11 residues. The germline CDR1 and CDR2 sequences are SGHAT and FQNNGV. The germline V and J ends were trimmed by 5 bases and 12 bases, with 11 bases remaining between them. The CDR3 nucleotides read TGTGCCAGCAGCCCGGGGACCGTGCAGTTCTTC. It specifies CASSPGTVQFF.

This clone occurred many times. The V call is TRBV5-1, the J call TRBJ2-7; TRBD1 might be the D (5 bases). CDR3 length: 13 amino acids. CDR1 SGHRS and CDR2 YFSETQ come from the germline V gene. Trimming removed 2 bases from V and 5 bases from J, with 11 bases in between. The DNA of the CDR3 is TGCGCCAGCAGCTTTCAGGGTTCCGACGAGCAGTACTTC. Its translation is CASSFQGSDEQYF.

In its sample, this clone was seen a few times. The CDR3 nucleotides read TGTGCCTGGAGTCAGGACGGAAATCAGCCCCAGCATTTT. The encoded protein is CAWSQDGNQPQHF. The chain is built from TRBV30 and TRBJ1-5; D ambiguous. The CDR3 runs 13 residues. Germline CDR1 is GTSNPN and CDR2 is SVGIG (reference sequence). V was pared by 2 bases and J by 4 bases, with 9 bases between. The complete variable domain, with remaining parts taken from reference TRBV30 and TRBJ1-5, reads SQTIHQWPATLVQPVGSPLSLECTVEGTSNPNLYWYRQAAGRGLQLLFYSVGIGQISSEVPQNLSASRPQDRQFILSSKKLLLSDSGFYLCAWSQDGNQPQHFGDGTRLSIL.